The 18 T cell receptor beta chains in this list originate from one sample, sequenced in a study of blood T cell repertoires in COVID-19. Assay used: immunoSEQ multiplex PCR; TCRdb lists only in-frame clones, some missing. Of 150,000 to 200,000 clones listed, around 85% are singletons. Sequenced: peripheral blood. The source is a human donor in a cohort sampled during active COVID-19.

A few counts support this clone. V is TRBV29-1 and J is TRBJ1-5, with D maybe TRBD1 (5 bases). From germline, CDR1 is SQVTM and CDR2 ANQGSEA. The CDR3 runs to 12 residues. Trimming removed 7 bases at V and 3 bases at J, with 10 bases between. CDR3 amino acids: CSAGHLNQPQHF. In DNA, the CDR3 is TGCAGCGCTGGACACCTCAATCAGCCCCAGCATTTT.

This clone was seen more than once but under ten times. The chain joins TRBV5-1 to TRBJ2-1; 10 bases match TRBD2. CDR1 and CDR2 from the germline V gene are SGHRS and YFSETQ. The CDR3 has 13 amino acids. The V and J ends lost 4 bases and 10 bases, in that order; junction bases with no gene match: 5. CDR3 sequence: CASSTGLAEEQFF. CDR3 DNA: TGCGCCAGCAGCACAGGACTAGCGGAAGAGCAGTTCTTC.

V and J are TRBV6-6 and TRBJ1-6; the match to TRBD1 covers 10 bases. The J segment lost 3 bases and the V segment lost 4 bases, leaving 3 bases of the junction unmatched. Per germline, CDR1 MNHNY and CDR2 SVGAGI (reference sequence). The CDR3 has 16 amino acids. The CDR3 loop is CASSSRTGGYNSPLHF. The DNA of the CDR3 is TGTGCCAGCAGTTCGCGGACAGGGGGCTATAATTCACCCCTCCACTTT.

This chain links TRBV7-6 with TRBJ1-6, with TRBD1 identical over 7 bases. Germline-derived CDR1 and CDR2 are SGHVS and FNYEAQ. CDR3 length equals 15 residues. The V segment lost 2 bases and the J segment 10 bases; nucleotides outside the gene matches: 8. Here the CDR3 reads CASSLSVRDRSPLHF. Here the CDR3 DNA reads TGTGCCAGCAGCTTATCGGTGAGGGACAGATCACCCCTCCACTTT. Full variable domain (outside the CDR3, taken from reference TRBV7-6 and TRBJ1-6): GAGVSQSPRYKVTKRGQDVALRCDPISGHVSLYWYRQALGQGPEFLTYFNYEAQQDKSGLPNDRFSAERPEGSISTLTIQRTEQRDSAMYRCASSLSVRDRSPLHFGNGTRLTVT.

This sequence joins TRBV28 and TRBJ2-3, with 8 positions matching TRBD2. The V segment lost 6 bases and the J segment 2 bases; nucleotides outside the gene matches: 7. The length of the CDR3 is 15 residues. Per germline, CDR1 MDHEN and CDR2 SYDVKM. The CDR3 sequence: CASSERGQYTDTQYF. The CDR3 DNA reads TGTGCCAGCAGCGAGCGGGGGCAATACACAGATACGCAGTATTTT.

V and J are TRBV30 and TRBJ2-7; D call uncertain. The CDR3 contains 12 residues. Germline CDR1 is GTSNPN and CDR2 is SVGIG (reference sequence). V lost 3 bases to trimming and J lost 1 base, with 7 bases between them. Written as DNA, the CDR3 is TGTGCCTGGAGGCGAGAGTCCTACGAGCAGTACTTC. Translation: CAWRRESYEQYF.

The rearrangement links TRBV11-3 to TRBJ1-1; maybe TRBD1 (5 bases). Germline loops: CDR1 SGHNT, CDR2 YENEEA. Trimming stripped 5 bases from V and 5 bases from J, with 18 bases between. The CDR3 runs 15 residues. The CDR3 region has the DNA TGTGCCAGCAGCCCCCGTCGGGGGAGGGGTACTGAAGCTTTCTTT. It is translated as CASSPRRGRGTEAFF.

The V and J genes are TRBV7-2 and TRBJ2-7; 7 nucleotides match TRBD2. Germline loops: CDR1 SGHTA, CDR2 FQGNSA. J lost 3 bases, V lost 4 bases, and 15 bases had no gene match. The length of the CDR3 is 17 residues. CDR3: CASSSTASGLRSYEQYF. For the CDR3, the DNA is TGTGCCAGCAGCTCCACGGCTAGCGGACTGCGGAGCTACGAGCAGTACTTC.

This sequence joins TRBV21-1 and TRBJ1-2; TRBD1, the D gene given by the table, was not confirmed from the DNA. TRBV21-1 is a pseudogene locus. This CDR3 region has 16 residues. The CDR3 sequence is CASSKGVRTENYGYTF. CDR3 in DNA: TGTGCCAGCAGCAAAGGTGTACGGACAGAGAACTATGGCTACACCTTC.

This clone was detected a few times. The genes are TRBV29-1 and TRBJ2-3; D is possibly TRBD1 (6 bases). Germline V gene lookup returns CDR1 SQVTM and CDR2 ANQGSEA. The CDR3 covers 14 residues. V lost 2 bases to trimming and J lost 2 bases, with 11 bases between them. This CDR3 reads CSVELGHYTDTQYF. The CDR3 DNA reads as TGCAGCGTTGAATTGGGACACTACACAGATACGCAGTATTTT.

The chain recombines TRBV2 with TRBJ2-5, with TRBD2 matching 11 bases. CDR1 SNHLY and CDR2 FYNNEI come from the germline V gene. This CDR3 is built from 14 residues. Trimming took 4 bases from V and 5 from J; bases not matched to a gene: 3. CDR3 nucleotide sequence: TGTGCCAGCAGTGGACTAGCGGGAACGGAGACCCAGTACTTC. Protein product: CASSGLAGTETQYF. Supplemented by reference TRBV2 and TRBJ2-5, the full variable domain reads EPEVTQTPSHQVTQMGQEVILRCVPISNHLYFYWYRQILGQKVEFLVSFYNNEISEKSEIFDDQFSVERPDGSNFTLKIRSTKLEDSAMYFCASSGLAGTETQYFGPGTRLLVL.

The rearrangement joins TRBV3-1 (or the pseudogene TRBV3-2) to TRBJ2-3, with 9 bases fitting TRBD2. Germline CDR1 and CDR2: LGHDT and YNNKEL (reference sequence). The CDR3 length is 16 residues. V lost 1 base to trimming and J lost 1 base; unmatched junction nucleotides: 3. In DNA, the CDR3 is TGTGCCAGCAGCCAAGTGATAGCGGGGGGCACAGATACGCAGTATTTT. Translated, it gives CASSQVIAGGTDTQYF.

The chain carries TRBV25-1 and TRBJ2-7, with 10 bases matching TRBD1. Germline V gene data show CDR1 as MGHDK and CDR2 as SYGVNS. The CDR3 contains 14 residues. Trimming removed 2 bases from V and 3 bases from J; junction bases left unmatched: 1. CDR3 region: CASSERDRGYEQYF. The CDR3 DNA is TGTGCCAGCAGTGAACGGGACAGGGGCTACGAGCAGTACTTC.

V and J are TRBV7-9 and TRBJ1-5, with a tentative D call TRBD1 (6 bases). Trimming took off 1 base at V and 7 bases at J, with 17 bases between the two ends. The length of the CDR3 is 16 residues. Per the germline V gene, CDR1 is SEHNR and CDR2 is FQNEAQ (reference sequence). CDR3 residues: CASSLGSPGEGQPQHF. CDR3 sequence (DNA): TGTGCCAGCAGCTTAGGGTCCCCAGGGGAAGGGCAGCCCCAGCATTTT.

The CDR3, as DNA: TGTGCCAGCAGCGGTTCGCTAGCGGGAGGGGGGGATACGCAGTATTTT. This encodes CASSGSLAGGGDTQYF. The chain carries TRBV7-2 and TRBJ2-3, with TRBD2 matching 12 bases. This CDR3 has 16 residues. V dropped 5 bases and J dropped 6; count of bases not matched to a gene: 9. Germline lookup yields CDR1 SGHTA and CDR2 FQGNSA.

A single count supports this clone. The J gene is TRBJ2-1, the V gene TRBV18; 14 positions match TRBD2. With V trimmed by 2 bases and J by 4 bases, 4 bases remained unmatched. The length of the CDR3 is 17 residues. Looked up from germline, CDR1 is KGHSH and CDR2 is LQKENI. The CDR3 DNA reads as TGTGCCAGCTCACCAGGACTAGCGGGAGGCCGTTACAATGAGCAGTTCTTC. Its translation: CASSPGLAGGRYNEQFF.

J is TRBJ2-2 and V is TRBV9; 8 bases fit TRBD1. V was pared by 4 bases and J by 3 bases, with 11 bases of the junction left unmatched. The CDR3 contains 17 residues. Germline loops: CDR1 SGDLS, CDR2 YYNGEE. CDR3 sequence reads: CASSQGQGDLDTGELFF. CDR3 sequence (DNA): TGTGCCAGCAGCCAAGGACAGGGCGATTTGGACACCGGGGAGCTGTTTTTT.

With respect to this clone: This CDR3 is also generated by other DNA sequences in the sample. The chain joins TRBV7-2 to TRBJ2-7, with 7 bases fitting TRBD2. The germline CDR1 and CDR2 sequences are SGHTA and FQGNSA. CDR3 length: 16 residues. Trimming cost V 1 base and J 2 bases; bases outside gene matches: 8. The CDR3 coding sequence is TGTGCCAGCAGCTTAGACGGGGGAGGGAGCCCCTACGAGCAGTACTTC. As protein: CASSLDGGGSPYEQYF. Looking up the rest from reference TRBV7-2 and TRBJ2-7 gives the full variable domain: GAGVSQSPSNKVTEKGKDVELRCDPISGHTALYWYRQSLGQGLEFLIYFQGNSAPDKSGLPSDRFSAERTGGSVSTLTIQRTQQEDSAVYLCASSLDGGGSPYEQYFGPGTRLTVT.